The rows below give T cell receptor beta chains drawn from one sample of a study of cytomegalovirus exposure and HLA in healthy donors. TCRdb keeps only in-frame clones here, not all; method: immunoSEQ multiplex PCR. The sample contains fewer than 95,000 clones, almost 85% of which appear only once. Sample: PBMCs. The receptors originated from a woman aged 18-29 years in good health and CMV-seropositive. Both conserved end residues are part of each CDR3. The order of the fields is clone size, D gene, J gene, CDR3 length, V gene, CDR3 protein, CDR3 DNA. A D gene is named only where the DNA matches it firmly. Rows may omit the clone size; those that give it use once, few, many or a size class.

>-|TRBD1|TRBJ2-7|14|TRBV18
CASSRGQGAYEQYF
TGTGCCAGCTCGCGGGGACAGGGGGCCTACGAGCAGTACTTC
>-|-|TRBJ2-7|14|TRBV10-3
CAIGPGDRGYEQYF
TGTGCCATCGGCCCGGGAGACAGAGGCTACGAGCAGTACTTC
>-|TRBD1|TRBJ1-2|14|TRBV11-2
CASSPRTGGYGYTF
TGTGCCAGCAGCCCCCGGACAGGGGGATATGGCTACACCTTC
>-|TRBD1|TRBJ1-2|15|TRBV7-3
CASSLKGTGNYGYTF
TGTGCCAGCAGCTTAAAGGGGACAGGAAACTATGGCTACACCTTC
>-|-|TRBJ2-7|16|TRBV28
CASSPVKGPRSYEQYF
TGTGCCAGCAGTCCCGTGAAGGGGCCTCGCTCCTACGAGCAGTACTTC
>few|TRBD1|TRBJ1-6|14|TRBV5-1
CASSVGQGRSPLHF
TGCGCCAGCAGCGTTGGACAGGGCCGATCACCCCTCCACTTT
>-|-|TRBJ1-2|15|TRBV28
CASSDSQDWNYGYTF
TGTGCCAGCAGTGACTCCCAGGACTGGAACTATGGCTACACCTTC
>-|-|TRBJ1-1|14|TRBV10-1
CASSDQQGSTEAFF
TGCGCCAGCAGTGACCAACAGGGAAGCACTGAAGCTTTCTTT
>-|TRBD1|TRBJ1-2|15|TRBV5-1
CASSFRQGAEDGYTF
TGCGCCAGCAGCTTCCGTCAGGGGGCAGAGGATGGCTACACCTTC
>-|TRBD2|TRBJ2-7|15|TRBV4-1
CASSPTGTSGEGQYF
TGCGCCAGCAGCCCGACCGGGACTAGCGGGGAAGGGCAGTACTTC
>-|-|TRBJ1-4|13|TRBV10-1
CASSRGLNEKLFF
TGCGCCAGCAGCCGGGGTTTAAATGAAAAACTGTTTTTT
>-|TRBD1|TRBJ1-4|15|TRBV6-6
CASSSRTGKGEKLFF
TGTGCCAGCAGTTCTAGGACAGGGAAAGGTGAAAAACTGTTTTTT
>once|-|TRBJ1-3|16|TRBV4-1
CASSQPVQGSGNTIYF
TGCGCCAGCAGCCAACCGGTCCAGGGCTCGGGAAACACCATATATTTT
>-|TRBD2|TRBJ2-7|14|TRBV18
CASSLSGGAHEQYF
TGTGCCAGCTCACTTAGCGGGGGGGCCCACGAGCAGTACTTC
>-|-|TRBJ1-1|18|TRBV11-3
CASSLKSLVQGMNTEAFF
TGTGCCAGCAGCTTAAAGAGTCTTGTTCAGGGGATGAACACTGAAGCTTTCTTT
>-|-|TRBJ2-2|15|TRBV4-1
CASSQGRVSTGELFF
TGCGCCAGCAGCCAAGGCAGGGTGTCCACCGGGGAGCTGTTTTTT
>-|-|TRBJ1-1|12|TRBV27
CASSWWGGEAFF
TGTGCCAGCAGTTGGTGGGGAGGTGAAGCTTTCTTT
>-|TRBD1|TRBJ1-2|16|TRBV5-5
CASSLTARGLRYGYTF
TGTGCCAGCAGCTTGACGGCCAGGGGGTTAAGATATGGCTACACCTTC
>-|TRBD1|TRBJ1-2|15|TRBV28
CASSLPERTGDGYTF
TGTGCCAGCAGCTTACCGGAACGGACAGGGGACGGCTACACCTTC
>-|-|TRBJ2-1|11|TRBV9
CASSTGNEQFF
TGTGCCAGCAGTACGGGGAATGAGCAGTTCTTC
>-|-|TRBJ2-5|13|TRBV28
CASSGGGAETQYF
TGTGCCAGCAGTGGAGGGGGCGCGGAGACCCAGTACTTC
>-|TRBD2|TRBJ2-3|17|TRBV7-2
CASRPSTSGGSTDTQYF
TGTGCCAGCAGGCCGTCGACTAGCGGGGGGTCCACAGATACGCAGTATTTT
>-|-|TRBJ2-7|13|TRBV10-2
CASSETGRYEQYF
TGCGCCAGCAGTGAAACAGGGAGATACGAGCAGTACTTC
>-|TRBD1|TRBJ1-5|14|TRBV30
CAWSVQGGLAAQHF
TGTGCCTGGAGTGTACAAGGGGGCCTTGCGGCCCAGCATTTT
>-|TRBD2|TRBJ2-3|16|TRBV9
CASSPRWSGGADTQYF
TGTGCCAGCAGCCCTCGTTGGAGCGGGGGGGCAGATACGCAGTATTTT
>-|TRBD1|TRBJ1-1|13|TRBV5-5
CASNIRGDTEAFF
TGTGCCAGCAATATCAGGGGGGACACTGAAGCTTTCTTT
>-|-|TRBJ2-3|15|TRBV14
CASSLASLLTDTQYF
TGTGCCAGCAGCCTCGCAAGCCTACTCACAGATACGCAGTATTTT
>-|-|TRBJ1-5|14|TRBV19
CASTPGDGNQPQHF
TGTGCCAGTACCCCAGGGGACGGCAATCAGCCCCAGCATTTT
>-|TRBD1|TRBJ1-4|16|TRBV28
CASSSPGQRTNEKLFF
TGTGCCAGCAGTTCTCCGGGACAGCGAACTAATGAAAAACTGTTTTTT